The subject of this entry is one TCR beta chain. Its matching antigen is unknown. TCRdb keeps only in-frame clones here, not all; method: immunoSEQ multiplex PCR. The table has about 92,000 clones, almost 90% seen once. This sample is drawn from a study of T cell responses to AZD1222 COVID-19 vaccine. Findings and limits, study-wide: Samples come after the peak T cell response, not at day 14. Only six people who got AZD1222 tested seropositive at baseline.

The CDR3 consists of 14 residues. The V and J ends lost 6 bases and 5 bases, in that order; junction bases with no gene match: 10. Germline V gives CDR1 MDHEN, CDR2 SYDVKM. The TCR was taken from an adult in good health. The sample in question was peripheral blood, obtained on day 0 of AZD1222 vaccination. The gene calls are TRBV28 and TRBJ2-7, with TRBD1 matching 7 bases. This chain's CDR3 is CASRRQGSGNEQYF. CDR3 coding DNA: TGTGCCAGCAGACGACAGGGTTCTGGCAACGAGCAGTACTTC.